The T cell receptor beta chain described here comes from a study of CD8+ T cells in alopecia areata. Study context: Treated patients were dosed with oral tofacitinib, taking 5 to 10 mg twice daily. General study results and limits: Normal scalp had lower clonality than lesional scalp, with alopecia totalis/universalis lesions showing this most strongly.

Extraction and reverse transcription of RNA yielded cDNA as the sequencing template. The assay was immunoSEQ multiplex PCR, and TCRdb's table has in-frame clones only and misses some. The sample includes approximately 210,000 clones, more than 55% of them seen just once. The treatment: oral pan-JAK inhibitor, 5-10 mg twice daily. Investigators sorted PBMCs to obtain both CD4+ and CD8+ T cells. On this clone: Its antigen is unidentified.

The TCR sequence derives from a human donor with alopecia areata. This material consisted of CD4+ T cells sorted from blood, taken around week 50, from a patient treated with tofacitinib.

The DNA of the CDR3 is TGCGCCAGCAGCTTGAACAGGGCGGGCTATGGCTACACCTTC. The encoded protein is CASSLNRAGYGYTF. The chain uses TRBV5-1 and TRBJ1-2; D may be TRBD1 (6 bases). Trimming removed 1 base from V and 4 bases from J, with 11 bases in between. CDR3 size: 14 residues. Germline V lookup: CDR1 SGHRS, CDR2 YFSETQ.